The next 9 T cell receptor beta chains were all read from a single sample in a study of read filtering for tumor transcriptome and immune sequencing. This library used roughly 0.4 ug RNA and molecular barcoded adaptors spanning alpha/delta and beta/gamma chains. Via MiXCR, TCRdb re-called the reads, giving one row per CDR3 protein. The sample gives approximately 41,000 distinct CDR3 sequences, 10% to 15% of which show up once; about 29% is in the top ten. Sequencing used a population of CD138-negative cells sorted from bone marrow. These receptors were collected from a donor over 35 with multiple myeloma.

The sample holds a few counts of this clonotype. This chain joins TRBV7-3 and TRBJ1-1; the D gene is possibly TRBD1 (6 bases). Germline V gives CDR1 SGHTA, CDR2 FQGTGA. There are 14 residues in the CDR3. Trimming left V 4 bases short and J 0 bases short, with 9 bases between. The CDR3 loop reads CASSSQGMNTEAFF. The CDR3 DNA reads as TGTGCCAGCAGCTCACAGGGTATGAACACTGAAGCTTTCTTT.

At least ten counts were recorded for this clonotype. The chain combines TRBV5-1 with TRBJ2-3, with D possibly TRBD2 on 5 matching bases. V lost 2 bases, J lost 0 bases, and 7 bases lay in between. Germline V gene data show CDR1 as SGHRS and CDR2 as YFSETQ. CDR3 length: 14 amino acids. DNA of the CDR3: TGCGCCAGCAGCTTTGGAGGTAGCACAGATACGCAGTATTTT. Its translation is CASSFGGSTDTQYF.

This clonotype was detected many times. The chain carries TRBV30 and TRBJ2-1; D is undetermined. V shed 4 bases and J shed 0 bases, with 4 bases lying between them. The CDR3 is 12 amino acids. In germline, CDR1 is GTSNPN, CDR2 SVGIG (reference sequence). The chain's CDR3 is CAWTGSYNEQFF. CDR3 DNA: TGTGCCTGGACGGGCTCCTACAATGAGCAGTTCTTC.

There are many counts of this clonotype. The chain uses TRBV6-1 and TRBJ2-1; 11 bases map to TRBD2. V gave up 5 bases and J gave up 7 bases; unmatched junction bases: 10. The germline gives CDR1 MNHNS, CDR2 SASEGT. The CDR3 is made up of 16 amino acids. Written as DNA, the CDR3 is TGTGCCAGCAGTTATTATAGCGGGAGGGCCACAAATGAGCAGTTCTTC. Its protein is CASSYYSGRATNEQFF.

Details on this clonotype: A much larger clone is a single base away; this may be a read error. The rearrangement uses TRBV7-2 and TRBJ2-3; no clear D gene. V was cut by 5 bases and J by 0 bases, with 9 bases left in between. This CDR3 spans 14 amino acids. Germline V gene sequence: CDR1 SGHTA, CDR2 FQGNSA. The CDR3 bases are TGTGCCAGCAGCCTCCCCGCTAGCACAGATACGCAGTATTTT. Translated: CASSLPASTDTQYF.

This clonotype was counted at least ten times. The chain recombines TRBV7-9 with TRBJ2-3; 14 bases line up with TRBD2. After removal of 5 bases from V and 3 bases from J, the junction contained 7 bases not matched to a gene. From germline, CDR1 is SEHNR and CDR2 FQNEAQ (reference sequence). The CDR3 is 17 residues long. Written as DNA, the CDR3 is TGTGCCAGCAGCCCAAGACTAGCGGGAGGGTTAACAGATACGCAGTATTTT. Its translation is CASSPRLAGGLTDTQYF.

The table lists this clonotype with many counts. CDR3 in DNA: TGTGCCAGCAGGGCGGATGGATGGGAGACCCAGTACTTC. Translated, it gives CASRADGWETQYF. The chain recombines TRBV25-1 with TRBJ2-5, with D unresolved. Germline values: CDR1 MGHDK, CDR2 SYGVNS. This CDR3 has 13 residues. V gave up 6 bases and J gave up 5 bases, with 13 bases separating them.

The gene calls are TRBV28 and TRBJ2-1; D is possibly TRBD2 (6 bases). CDR3 length: 15 amino acids. From germline, CDR1 is MDHEN and CDR2 SYDVKM. With 6 bases removed from V and 8 bases from J, the gap between germline ends came to 20 bases. The CDR3 DNA is TGTGCCAGCAGATCCGGGACGGGGACTTTAGATGAGCAGTTCTTC. Translating gives CASRSGTGTLDEQFF.

This clonotype was picked up many times. This chain links TRBV4-3 with TRBJ1-1, with no clear D. Trimming removed 4 bases at V and 4 bases at J, with 10 bases between. The CDR3 consists of 13 residues. Per germline, CDR1 LGHNA and CDR2 YSLEER. The CDR3 protein is CASSPTGGTEAFF. CDR3 coding DNA: TGCGCCAGCAGCCCGACGGGAGGCACTGAAGCTTTCTTT.